A selection of T cell receptor beta chains follows, all from one sample in a study of blood T cell repertoires in COVID-19. Repertoires were generated with immunoSEQ multiplex PCR, while TCRdb's copy carries only in-frame clones and drops some. The sample includes about 96,000 clones, roughly 90% of them seen just once. Sequenced input: peripheral blood. Every receptor here comes from a human donor with COVID-19, enrolled during active disease. The donor label of this sample is uncertain. Both conserved end residues are part of each CDR3. D genes are given only for firm matches. Clone size, where shown, is once, few, many, or a class for clones that have expanded.

v_call	clone_size	j_call	d_call	cdr3_aa	cdr3_nt
TRBV30	NA	TRBJ2-1	TRBD2	CAWVPGLAGNEQFF	TGTGCCTGGGTCCCGGGACTAGCCGGAAATGAGCAGTTCTTC
TRBV10-1	NA	TRBJ2-5	TRBD1	CASSESGGQGKETQYF	TGCGCCAGCAGTGAGTCAGGGGGACAGGGCAAAGAGACCCAGTACTTC
TRBV2	once	TRBJ1-2	NA	CASSEVAASGGYTF	TGTGCCAGCAGTGAGGTGGCGGCATCGGGAGGCTACACCTTC
TRBV11-2	once	TRBJ1-3	NA	CASSFTFLLSGNTIYF	TGTGCCAGCAGCTTTACCTTCCTACTCTCTGGAAACACCATATATTTT
TRBV7-3	NA	TRBJ2-5	TRBD1	CASSLTGAQETQYF	TGTGCCAGCAGCTTGACAGGGGCGCAAGAGACCCAGTACTTC
TRBV5-1	few	TRBJ2-7	NA	CASSAGAAYEQYF	TGCGCCAGCAGCGCGGGGGCGGCGTACGAGCAGTACTTC
TRBV5-1	once	TRBJ1-4	NA	CASSLGENGNEKLFF	TGCGCCAGCAGCTTGGGGGAGAATGGGAATGAAAAACTGTTTTTT
TRBV2	once	TRBJ1-3	NA	CASSKDRRSGNTIYF	TGTGCCAGCAGTAAGGACAGAAGGTCTGGAAACACCATATATTTT
TRBV5-1	NA	TRBJ2-7	NA	CASSFDSYEQYF	TGCGCCAGCAGCTTCGACAGCTACGAGCAGTACTTC
TRBV18	NA	TRBJ2-7	NA	CASSPPEVYEQYF	TGTGCCAGCTCACCACCGGAGGTCTACGAGCAGTACTTC
TRBV30	NA	TRBJ2-3	NA	CAWSGLGTDTQYF	TGTGCCTGGAGCGGCCTAGGCACAGATACGCAGTATTTT
TRBV6-1	once	TRBJ2-3	TRBD2	CASSELASGSTDTQYF	TGTGCCAGCAGTGAATTGGCTAGCGGTAGCACAGATACGCAGTATTTT
TRBV3-1/TRBV3-2	NA	TRBJ1-2	NA	CASSQEAGPGYTF	TGTGCCAGCAGCCAAGAAGCGGGGCCCGGCTACACCTTC
TRBV19	NA	TRBJ2-3	NA	CASSPRRVDTQYF	TGTGCCAGTAGTCCCCGACGGGTGGATACGCAGTATTTT
TRBV6-2/TRBV6-3	NA	TRBJ1-2	TRBD1	CASSGRGVYGYTF	TGTGCCAGCAGTGGCAGGGGGGTGTATGGCTACACCTTC
TRBV2	once	TRBJ2-3	NA	CASTPDSATQYF	TGTGCCAGCACCCCAGACAGCGCGACGCAGTATTTT
TRBV19	NA	TRBJ2-1	NA	CASSTTGEAYNEQFF	TGTGCCAGTAGCACTACAGGGGAGGCGTACAATGAGCAGTTCTTC
TRBV27	NA	TRBJ2-7	NA	CASSLSNAGIGEQYF	TGTGCCAGCAGTTTATCGAATGCAGGGATTGGGGAGCAGTACTTC
TRBV18	NA	TRBJ2-3	NA	CASSPPGRSTDTQYF	TGTGCCAGCTCACCACCGGGCAGGTCGACAGATACGCAGTATTTT
TRBV7-9	NA	TRBJ1-4	NA	CASSSSVGAKLFF	TGTGCCAGCAGCTCCTCCGTCGGTGCAAAACTGTTTTTT
TRBV7-9	few	TRBJ2-3	TRBD2	CASQRVGTSGSTDTQYF	TGTGCCAGCCAAAGGGTGGGGACTAGCGGCAGCACAGATACGCAGTATTTT
TRBV3-1/TRBV3-2	NA	TRBJ2-3	TRBD1	CASSHGTARGVQYF	TGTGCCAGCAGCCACGGGACAGCAAGAGGGGTCCAGTATTTT
TRBV5-6	NA	TRBJ1-4	NA	CASFRRATNEKLFF	TGTGCCAGCTTCAGGAGGGCAACTAATGAAAAACTGTTTTTT
TRBV28	NA	TRBJ2-7	NA	CASSRRQILQGEQYF	TGTGCCAGCAGTCGCCGACAGATACTACAGGGCGAGCAGTACTTC
TRBV7-9	NA	TRBJ1-1	NA	CASSLAGRGSTEAFF	TGTGCCAGCAGCTTAGCGGGGCGAGGAAGCACTGAAGCTTTCTTT
TRBV4-1	once	TRBJ1-4	TRBD1	CASSQWTGEGEKLFF	TGCGCCAGCAGCCAATGGACAGGGGAAGGTGAAAAACTGTTTTTT
TRBV5-5	few	TRBJ1-2	TRBD1	CASSQTGDYGYTF	TGTGCCAGCAGCCAGACAGGGGATTATGGCTACACCTTC
TRBV5-1	NA	TRBJ1-2	NA	CASSEQNYGYTF	TGCGCCAGCAGCGAACAGAACTATGGCTACACCTTC
TRBV5-7	NA	TRBJ2-1	NA	CASSCPGNRYNEQFF	TGTGCCAGCAGCTGCCCAGGGAACCGCTACAATGAGCAGTTCTTC
TRBV4-1	NA	TRBJ2-1	TRBD2	CASSQRTSGSNNEQFF	TGCGCCAGCAGCCAAAGGACTAGCGGGAGTAACAATGAGCAGTTCTTC
TRBV6-5	NA	TRBJ2-7	NA	CASSPPATYEQYF	TGTGCCAGCAGCCCACCTGCGACCTACGAGCAGTACTTC
TRBV19	NA	TRBJ2-6	NA	CASREVDSQPGANVLTF	TGTGCCAGTAGGGAGGTGGACTCGCAACCTGGGGCCAACGTCCTGACTTTC
TRBV7-9	NA	TRBJ2-3	TRBD2	CASSSGTSGGAAQYF	TGTGCCAGCAGCTCCGGGACTAGCGGGGGGGCAGCGCAGTATTTT
TRBV5-4	NA	TRBJ2-3	NA	CASSFVEGPADTQYF	TGTGCCAGCAGCTTCGTGGAGGGTCCGGCAGATACGCAGTATTTT
TRBV7-6	once	TRBJ2-3	NA	CASSSGWGGTDTQYF	TGTGCCAGCAGCTCTGGGTGGGGAGGCACAGATACGCAGTATTTT
TRBV10-3	NA	TRBJ2-5	TRBD2	CAISDPEASGGNVEETQYF	TGTGCCATCAGTGACCCTGAGGCTAGCGGGGGGAACGTTGAAGAGACCCAGTACTTC
TRBV10-3	few	TRBJ1-1	TRBD1	CAIRDRDGTEAFF	TGTGCCATCAGAGACAGGGATGGGACTGAAGCTTTCTTT
TRBV30	NA	TRBJ1-5	NA	CAWSRQGGQPQHF	TGTGCCTGGAGTCGGCAGGGTGGTCAGCCCCAGCATTTT
TRBV7-7	NA	TRBJ2-1	TRBD2	CASSTGTSAYNEQFF	TGTGCTAGCAGCACCGGGACTAGCGCCTACAATGAGCAGTTCTTC
TRBV3-1/TRBV3-2	NA	TRBJ2-6	NA	CASSDFTNVLTF	TGTGCCAGCAGCGACTTTACCAACGTCCTGACTTTC
TRBV30	few	TRBJ2-1	NA	CAWTRLRETYNEQFF	TGTGCCTGGACCCGACTCAGGGAAACCTACAATGAGCAGTTCTTC
TRBV7-2	NA	TRBJ1-1	TRBD1	CASSRGTGFEAFF	TGTGCCAGCAGCCGCGGGACAGGGTTTGAAGCTTTCTTT
TRBV29-1	NA	TRBJ2-1	TRBD2	CSVGPSGIYNEQFF	TGCAGCGTTGGCCCTAGCGGGATTTACAATGAGCAGTTCTTC
TRBV6-5	NA	TRBJ1-1	NA	CASKSSIGTEAFF	TGTGCCAGCAAGTCCTCAATCGGGACTGAAGCTTTCTTT
TRBV7-9	NA	TRBJ2-7	TRBD2	CASSSTVAGTLYEQYF	TGTGCCAGCAGCTCGACGGTAGCGGGAACGCTCTACGAGCAGTACTTC
TRBV11-2	NA	TRBJ1-1	TRBD1	CASSLADRLPTEAFF	TGTGCCAGCAGCTTAGCGGACAGGTTACCCACTGAAGCTTTCTTT
TRBV7-9	NA	TRBJ1-5	NA	CASSPNANQPQHF	TGTGCCAGCAGCCCAAACGCGAATCAGCCCCAGCATTTT
TRBV3-1/TRBV3-2	NA	TRBJ1-2	NA	CASSPDRQSRGYTF	TGTGCCAGCAGCCCAGACAGGCAATCGAGAGGCTACACCTTC
TRBV6-5	once	TRBJ1-2	NA	CASSITPVVGYTF	TGTGCCAGCAGTATTACACCAGTGGTAGGCTACACCTTC
TRBV29-1	NA	TRBJ2-3	NA	CSARGARPGQSTDTQYF	TGCAGCGCACGCGGGGCCCGACCGGGACAGAGCACAGATACGCAGTATTTT
TRBV7-8	NA	TRBJ2-3	TRBD1	CASSLAGQGEDTQYF	TGTGCCAGCAGCTTAGCGGGACAGGGGGAAGATACGCAGTATTTT
TRBV5-1	once	TRBJ2-1	TRBD2	CASSLGFLLAGGLSEQFF	TGCGCCAGCAGCTTGGGATTCCTACTAGCGGGAGGTTTAAGTGAGCAGTTCTTC
TRBV7-8	NA	TRBJ1-1	NA	CASSLVDADTEAFF	TGTGCCAGCAGCTTAGTTGACGCGGACACTGAAGCTTTCTTT